The rows below give T cell receptor beta chains drawn from one sample of a study of preoperative IRX-2 immunotherapy in early breast cancer. Clones were read by immunoSEQ multiplex PCR, and TCRdb kept only the in-frame ones, dropping some. The table has about 98,000 clones, more than 80% seen once. This specimen was tumor tissue, taken after IRX-2 immunotherapy. These receptors all come from a human donor with breast cancer. CDR3s include the opening cysteine and the closing phenylalanine or tryptophan. The order of the fields is V gene, CDR3 length, J gene, CDR3 protein.

TRBV11-3,15,TRBJ2-7,CASSPERGASYEQYF
TRBV10-1,14,TRBJ2-1,CASSDGTSLDEQFF
TRBV6-8,12,TRBJ1-1,CASSAENTEAFF
TRBV5-1,14,TRBJ1-2,CASRMSGLNYGYTF
TRBV6-8,15,TRBJ2-7,CASSYSETSGTEQYF
TRBV6-8,15,TRBJ1-1,CASSTGQTMNTEAFF
TRBV19,14,TRBJ1-6,CASSPVQRNSPLHF
TRBV5-1,16,TRBJ1-5,CASSLGTREGNQPQHF
TRBV9,15,TRBJ1-6,CASSPDGPVGSPLHF
TRBV29-1,15,TRBJ2-7,CSVRAGLAGVDEQYF
TRBV6-7,15,TRBJ1-3,CASSRTVTSGNTIYF
TRBV28,14,TRBJ1-4,CASGRPGSFEKLFF
TRBV28,13,TRBJ1-1,CASRVGGNTEAFF
TRBV28,13,TRBJ2-5,CASRLASQETQYF
TRBV10-3,15,TRBJ2-6,CAISESYSGANVLTF
TRBV28,12,TRBJ1-1,CAAGDSRTEAFF
TRBV19,15,TRBJ2-3,CASSQESFSTDTQYF
TRBV19,17,TRBJ2-3,CASSIAPGTGLTDTQYF
TRBV19,15,TRBJ1-5,CASSIGGAGNQPQHF
TRBV30,14,TRBJ1-1,CAWIMRQINTEAFF
TRBV30,15,TRBJ1-5,CAWGLGQGGGQPQHF
TRBV15,14,TRBJ2-5,CATSRGPGEETQYF